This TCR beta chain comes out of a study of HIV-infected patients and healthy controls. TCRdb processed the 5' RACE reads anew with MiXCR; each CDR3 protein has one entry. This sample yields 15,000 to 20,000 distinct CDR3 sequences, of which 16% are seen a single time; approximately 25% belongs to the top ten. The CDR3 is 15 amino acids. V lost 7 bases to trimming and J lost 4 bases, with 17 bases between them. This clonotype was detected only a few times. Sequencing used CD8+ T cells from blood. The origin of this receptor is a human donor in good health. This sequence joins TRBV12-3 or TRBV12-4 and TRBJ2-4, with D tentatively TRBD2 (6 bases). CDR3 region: CASTPTRETKNIQYF. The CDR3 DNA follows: TGTGCCAGCACACCCACCCGGGAGACTAAAAACATTCAGTACTTC.